Each of the 21 T cell receptor beta chains below was sequenced from the same sample in a study of blood T cells in healthy people across ages. Using a J-beta primer mix together with a sample-barcoded 5' primer, a second PCR was run for roughly 7 to 11 cycles. TCRdb re-called the 5' RACE reads through MiXCR, storing one row per CDR3 protein. The data contain roughly 1 million distinct CDR3 sequences, approximately 25% of them singletons. These data were also reused for a study on T cells of mothers and their children.

Sequencing input: blood. These receptors came from a girl aged 2 to 9 in good health.

The chain is built from TRBV6-2 or TRBV6-3 and TRBJ2-7; D is uncertain. The CDR3 sequence is 13 residues long. V lost 2 bases to trimming and J lost 2 bases, with 7 bases between them. Germline-derived CDR1 and CDR2 are MNHEY and SVGEGT. As DNA, the CDR3 is TGTGCCAGCAGTTACGGCAGAACCTACGAGCAGTACGTC. It translates to CASSYGRTYEQYV.

This sequence joins TRBV7-9 and TRBJ2-3; perhaps TRBD1 as D (6 bases). Germline V gene sequence: CDR1 SEHNR, CDR2 FQNEAQ (reference sequence). Trimming shortened V by 7 bases and J by 0 bases, and 14 bases separated the two germline ends. This CDR3 is 15 amino acids long. The CDR3 sequence: CASIHPGQSTDTQYF. CDR3 nucleotides: TGTGCCAGCATCCACCCGGGACAAAGCACAGATACGCAGTATTTT.

This chain links TRBV10-3 with TRBJ2-1; 9 bases agree with TRBD2. This CDR3 has 15 residues. CDR1 is ENHRY and CDR2 is SYGVKD in the germline V gene. Trimming removed 0 bases from V and 7 bases from J; junction bases left unmatched: 4. The chain's CDR3 is CAISESPSGANEQFF. In nucleotides, the CDR3 is TGTGCCATCAGTGAGTCGCCTAGCGGGGCGAATGAGCAGTTCTTC.

The V call is TRBV9, the J call TRBJ2-1; 11 bases agree with TRBD2. This CDR3 comprises 15 residues. CDR1 is SGDLS and CDR2 is YYNGEE in the germline V gene. The J segment lost 7 bases and the V segment lost 3 bases, leaving 6 bases of the junction unmatched. CDR3: CASSDTSGRGNEQFF. The CDR3 coding sequence is TGTGCCAGCAGCGATACTAGCGGGAGAGGAAATGAGCAGTTCTTC.

This clonotype was detected a few times. V and J are TRBV5-5 and TRBJ2-1, with 10 positions matching TRBD2. The J call could be wrong; TRBJ2-5 is a better fit for the DNA end. CDR1 is SGHKS, CDR2 YYEKEE, per germline (reference sequence). This CDR3 comprises 16 residues. The CDR3 nucleotides are TGTGCCAGCAGCCGTTACAGCGGGGGGGCCACAGAGACCCAGTACTTC. Amino acids: CASSRYSGGATETQYF.

J is TRBJ2-3 and V is TRBV5-8; D not resolved. In germline, CDR1 is SGHTS, CDR2 YDEGEE. The germline V and J ends were trimmed by 1 base and 11 bases, with 2 bases remaining between them. CDR3 length: 9 residues. CDR3 amino acids: CASSLQQYF. The CDR3 region has the DNA TGTGCCAGCAGCTTGCAGCAGTATTTT. Drawing the rest from reference TRBV5-8 and TRBJ2-3, the complete variable domain is EAGVTQSPTHLIKTRGQQATLRCSPISGHTSVYWYQQALGLGLQFLLWYDEGEERNRGNFPPRFSGRQFPNYSSELNVNALELEDSALYLCASSLQQYFGPGTRLTVL.

V gene TRBV7-2 combines with J gene TRBJ2-7, with TRBD2 matching over 7 bases. J gave up 9 bases and V 5 bases, and 19 bases lay outside the gene matches. The germline CDR1 and CDR2 sequences are SGHTA and FQGNSA. There are 16 residues in the CDR3. The CDR3 sequence: CASSPLISGSTTGQYF. Here the CDR3 DNA reads TGTGCCAGCAGCCCCCTGATTAGCGGGTCTACTACGGGGCAGTACTTC.

The rearrangement uses TRBV14 and TRBJ1-2; D ambiguous. The CDR3 totals 13 residues. From germline, CDR1 is SGHDN and CDR2 FVKESK. Trimming left V 1 base short and J 1 base short, with 4 bases between. As DNA, the CDR3 is TGTGCCAGCAGCCAAGTGATTAACTATGGCTACACCTTC. This sequence encodes CASSQVINYGYTF. Variable domain in full (rest from reference TRBV14 and TRBJ1-2): EAGVTQFPSHSVIEKGQTVTLRCDPISGHDNLYWYRRVMGKEIKFLLHFVKESKQDESGMPNNRFLAERTGGTYSTLKVQPAELEDSGVYFCASSQVINYGYTFGSGTRLTVV.

This clonotype was counted a few times. The chain has TRBV7-9 and TRBJ2-5; 8 bases are shared with TRBD1. Trimming at V came to 6 bases and at J to 0 bases, leaving 9 bases not matched to a gene. CDR1 SEHNR and CDR2 FQNEAQ come from the germline V gene (reference sequence). The CDR3 is 16 residues long. The CDR3 sequence: CASRSPTGADQETQYF. Written as DNA, the CDR3 is TGTGCCAGCAGATCTCCGACAGGGGCCGACCAAGAGACCCAGTACTTC.

The sample holds one count of this clonotype. V is TRBV29-1 and J is TRBJ1-1; possible D gene TRBD1, 6 bases. CDR1 is SQVTM, CDR2 ANQGSEA, per germline. V shed 6 bases and J shed 3 bases, with 14 bases lying between them. The CDR3 runs to 13 residues. The CDR3 spells CSVHTGSDTEAFF. In DNA form, the CDR3 reads TGCAGCGTGCACACAGGGTCAGACACTGAAGCTTTCTTT.

V gene TRBV12-3 or TRBV12-4 combines with J gene TRBJ1-6; D call uncertain. V was shortened by 1 base and J by 10 bases, with 11 bases between the two germline ends. CDR3 length equals 14 residues. CDR3 nucleotide sequence: TGTGCCAGCAGTTTAGAGGGTGTAAGATCACCCCTCCACTTT. This gives the protein CASSLEGVRSPLHF.

The chain is built from TRBV10-3 and TRBJ1-2, with D hard to call. The V gene lost 7 bases and the J gene lost 5 bases, with 14 bases spanning the gap. The CDR3 totals 13 residues. Germline loops: CDR1 ENHRY, CDR2 SYGVKD. The CDR3 here is CAITPAIGYGYTF. CDR3 DNA sequence: TGTGCCATCACTCCCGCTATAGGGTATGGCTACACCTTC.

The table lists this clonotype with a few counts. The chain recombines TRBV7-8 with TRBJ1-3; D remains ambiguous. CDR3 length equals 17 residues. V was shortened by 2 bases and J by 0 bases, with 14 bases between the two germline ends. CDR1 and CDR2 from the germline V gene are SGHVS and FQNEAQ. The CDR3 spells CASSLNVGVSSGNTIYF. The CDR3 DNA reads as TGTGCCAGCAGCTTAAACGTCGGCGTAAGCTCTGGAAACACCATATATTTT. Full variable domain (rest looked up from reference TRBV7-8 and TRBJ1-3): GAGVSQSPRYKVAKRGQDVALRCDPISGHVSLFWYQQALGQGPEFLTYFQNEAQLDKSGLPSDRFFAERPEGSVSTLKIQRTQQEDSAVYLCASSLNVGVSSGNTIYFGEGSWLTVV.

The genes are TRBV27 and TRBJ2-1, with TRBD2 identical over 10 bases. The CDR3 extends over 16 amino acids. Trimming cost V 4 bases and J 3 bases; bases outside gene matches: 6. Germline V gene sequence: CDR1 MNHEY, CDR2 SMNVEV (reference sequence). The DNA of the CDR3 is TGTGCCAGCAGTTGGGGAATAGCGGGAGGCTACAATGAGCAGTTCTTC. Encoded protein: CASSWGIAGGYNEQFF.

This clonotype appeared a few times. The CDR3 bases are TGCGCCAGCAGCCAAGAGTCACTAGCTAGCGATGAGCAGTTCTTC. This gives the protein CASSQESLASDEQFF. V and J are TRBV4-1 and TRBJ2-7, with D possibly TRBD2 on 6 matching bases. The J call may be incorrect, as the DNA end agrees better with TRBJ2-1. Per germline, CDR1 MGHRA and CDR2 YSYEKL. This CDR3 comprises 15 residues.

This clonotype was counted a few times. This rearrangement joins TRBV2 to TRBJ2-5; D might be TRBD1 (6 bases). The end of the DNA is better explained by TRBJ2-1, so the J call may be wrong. CDR1 is SNHLY, CDR2 FYNNEI, per germline. The CDR3 extends over 15 amino acids. Here the CDR3 reads CASSEAGQGYNEQFF. CDR3 coding DNA: TGTGCCAGCAGTGAAGCGGGGCAGGGGTACAATGAGCAGTTCTTC.

This clonotype turned up a few times. The chain joins TRBV4-1 to TRBJ2-7; no clear D gene. The CDR3 is made up of 14 amino acids. The germline gives CDR1 MGHRA, CDR2 YSYEKL. V gave up 1 base and J gave up 4 bases, with 11 bases separating them. In DNA form, the CDR3 reads TGCGCCAGCAGCCAAGCGAGCTCAGGTTACGAGCAGTACTTC. It codes for CASSQASSGYEQYF.

The chain carries TRBV28 and TRBJ1-1; D may be TRBD1 (6 bases). The length of the CDR3 is 15 residues. V dropped 4 bases and J dropped 4 bases, with 16 bases sitting between them. CDR1 and CDR2 from the germline V gene are MDHEN and SYDVKM. In DNA form, the CDR3 reads TGTGCCAGCAGTTCTTATACGGGGGGCGGCACTGAAGCTTTCTTT. It specifies CASSSYTGGGTEAFF. The full variable domain, completed using reference TRBV28 and TRBJ1-1, is DVKVTQSSRYLVKRTGEKVFLECVQDMDHENMFWYRQDPGLGLRLIYFSYDVKMKEKGDIPEGYSVSREKKERFSLILESASTNQTSMYLCASSSYTGGGTEAFFGQGTRLTVV.

This clonotype was observed a handful of times. The CDR3 carries no conserved terminal phenylalanine or tryptophan, so it likely arises from a read error. The rearrangement uses TRBV11-2 and TRBJ2-3, with D possibly being TRBD1 (5 bases). The CDR3 runs 14 residues. CDR1 is SGHAT and CDR2 is FQNNGV in the germline V gene. The V end lost 5 bases, the J end lost 1 base, and 10 bases lay between the germline ends. The CDR3, as DNA: TGTGCCAGCAGCCTCCCGACAGGCACAGATACGCAGTATCTT. Its translation: CASSLPTGTDTQYL.

As DNA, the CDR3 is TGCAGTGTGCAGGGGCGATACAATGAGCAGTTCTTC. It translates to CSVQGRYNEQFF. The chain joins TRBV20-1 to TRBJ2-1; tentative D call: TRBD1 (6 bases). The CDR3 has 12 amino acids. The V end lost 7 bases, the J end lost 4 bases, and 11 bases lay between the germline ends. In germline, CDR1 is DFQATT, CDR2 SNEGSKA (reference sequence).

The chain combines TRBV10-3 with TRBJ2-7, with 7 bases lining up with TRBD1. The J segment lost 3 bases and the V segment lost 3 bases, leaving 2 bases of the junction unmatched. CDR3 length: 13 amino acids. Germline V CDR1 and CDR2: ENHRY, SYGVKD. Here the CDR3 reads CAISDDRVYEQYF. CDR3 DNA: TGTGCCATCAGTGACGACAGGGTCTACGAGCAGTACTTC.